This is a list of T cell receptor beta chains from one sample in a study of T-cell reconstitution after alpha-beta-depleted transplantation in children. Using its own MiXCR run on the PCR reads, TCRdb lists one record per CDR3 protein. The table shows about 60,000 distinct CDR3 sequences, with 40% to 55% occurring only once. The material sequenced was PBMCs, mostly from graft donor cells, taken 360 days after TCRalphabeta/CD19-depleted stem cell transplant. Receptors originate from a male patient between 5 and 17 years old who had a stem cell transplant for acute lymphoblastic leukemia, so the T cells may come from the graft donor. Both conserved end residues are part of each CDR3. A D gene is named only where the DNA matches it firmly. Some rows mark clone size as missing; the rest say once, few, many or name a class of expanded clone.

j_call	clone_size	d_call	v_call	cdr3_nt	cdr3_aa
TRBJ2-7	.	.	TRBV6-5	TGTGCCAGCAGTTACTCGAGGGCAGGGAGCGCCTACGAGCAGTACTTC	CASSYSRAGSAYEQYF
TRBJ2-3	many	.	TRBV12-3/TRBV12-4	TGTGCCAGCAGACTTAGCGGTTTCACAGATACGCAGTATTTT	CASRLSGFTDTQYF
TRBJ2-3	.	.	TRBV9	TGTGCCAGCGGGTGGGGTGGAGATACGCAGTATTTT	CASGWGGDTQYF
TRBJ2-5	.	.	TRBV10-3	TGTGCCATCAGCCCCGGGTCGATAAAAGAGACCCAGTACTTC	CAISPGSIKETQYF
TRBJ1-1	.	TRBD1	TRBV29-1	TGCAGCGTCGCAGGACAGGAGAACACTGAAGCTTTCTTT	CSVAGQENTEAFF
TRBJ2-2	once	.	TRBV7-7	TGTGCCAGCAGCTTATTAATTCTAGGGCCGGGACACATAACCGGGGAGCTGTTTTTT	CASSLLILGPGHITGELFF
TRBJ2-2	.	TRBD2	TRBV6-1	TGTGCCAGCCCCTGGCGGGAGCCTTTAAACACCGGGGAGCTGTTTTTT	CASPWREPLNTGELFF
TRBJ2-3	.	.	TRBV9	TGTGCCAGCAGCGTAGACCCCGGAGATACGCAGTATTTT	CASSVDPGDTQYF
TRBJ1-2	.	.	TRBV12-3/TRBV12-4	TGTGCCAGCAGTACCAGGAGGAGGACCTATGGCTACACCTTC	CASSTRRRTYGYTF
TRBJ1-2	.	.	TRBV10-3	TGTGCCATCAGTGAGGATCGGAATGGCTACACCTTC	CAISEDRNGYTF
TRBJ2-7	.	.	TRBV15	TGTGCCACCAGCAGAGCTGGGTCGATGGACGAGCAGTACTTC	CATSRAGSMDEQYF
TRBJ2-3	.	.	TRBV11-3	TGTGCCAGCAGCAACGACAGCACAGATACGCAGTATTTT	CASSNDSTDTQYF
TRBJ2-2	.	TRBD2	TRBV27	TGTGCCAGCAGTTTTTCTAGCGGGAGATCGGTGACCGGGGAGCTGTTTTTT	CASSFSSGRSVTGELFF
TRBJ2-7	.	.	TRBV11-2	TGTGCCAGCAGCTTAGAGTCCGAGCAGTACTTC	CASSLESEQYF
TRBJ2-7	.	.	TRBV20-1	TGCAGTGCTGGCCATCCAACCTACGAGCAGTACTTC	CSAGHPTYEQYF
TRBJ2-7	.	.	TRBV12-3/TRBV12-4	TGTGCCAGCAGAGGGGTGAGGGGGAACGAGCAGTACTTC	CASRGVRGNEQYF
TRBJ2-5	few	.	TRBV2	TGTGCCAGCAAAGAGCGTCTTCTAGAGACCCAGTACTTC	CASKERLLETQYF
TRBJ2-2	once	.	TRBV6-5	TGTGCCAGCAGTTCCGTACTGGGGTCCGGGGAGCTGTTTTTT	CASSSVLGSGELFF
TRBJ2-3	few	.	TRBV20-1	TGCAGTGCTAGCTGGACAGATACGCAGTATTTT	CSASWTDTQYF
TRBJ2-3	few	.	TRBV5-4	TGTGCCAGCAGCGACGTAGATACGCAGTATTTT	CASSDVDTQYF
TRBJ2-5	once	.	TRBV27	TGTGCCAGCACCGTGGAGACCCAGTACTTC	CASTVETQYF
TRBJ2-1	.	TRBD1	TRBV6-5	TGTGCCAGCAGTTTAGGGACAGGGAGGGATGAGCAGTTCTTC	CASSLGTGRDEQFF
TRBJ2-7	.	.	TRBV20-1	TGCAGTGCTAGAGTACCCGGTTACGAGCAGTACTTC	CSARVPGYEQYF
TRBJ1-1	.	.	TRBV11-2	TGTGCCAGCAGCCCCAGGTACGGAGGGATGAACACTGAAGCTTTCTTT	CASSPRYGGMNTEAFF
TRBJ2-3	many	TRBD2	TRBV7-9	TGTGCCAGCACGGGACTAGCGGGAGTTTGGACAGATACGCAGTATTTT	CASTGLAGVWTDTQYF
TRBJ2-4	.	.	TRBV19	TGTGCCAGTAGTATGCAGATTTCACAAAACATTCAGTACTTC	CASSMQISQNIQYF
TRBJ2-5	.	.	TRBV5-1	TGCGCCAGCAGCCCGCCCCAAGAGACCCAGTACTTC	CASSPPQETQYF
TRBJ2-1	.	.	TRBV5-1	TGCGCCAGCAGCTTGGGCCTGCCATTCAATGAGCAGTTCTTC	CASSLGLPFNEQFF
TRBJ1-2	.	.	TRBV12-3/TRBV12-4	TGTGCCAGCAGTGGTTCTAACTATGGCTACACCTTC	CASSGSNYGYTF
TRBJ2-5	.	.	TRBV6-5	TGTGCCAGCAGTTACTCGGGCAGCCTGGAGACCCAGTACTTC	CASSYSGSLETQYF
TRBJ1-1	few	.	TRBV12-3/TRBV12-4	TGTGCCAGCAGTTTAGAAGGGGAAGCTTTCTTT	CASSLEGEAFF
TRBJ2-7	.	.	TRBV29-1	TGCAGCGTTGACCAGGGGAGCGAGCAGTACTTC	CSVDQGSEQYF
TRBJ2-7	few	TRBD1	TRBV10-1	TGCGCCAGCAGTGAGTCCGTGACAGGGTCCTACGAGCAGTACTTC	CASSESVTGSYEQYF
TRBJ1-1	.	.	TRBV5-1	TGCGCCAGCAGATTCGGTGTAGGAAAGAACACTGAAGCTTTCTTT	CASRFGVGKNTEAFF
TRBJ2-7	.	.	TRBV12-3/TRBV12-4	TGTGCCAGCAGTTTACTTTCAGGTACCTACGAGCAGTACTTC	CASSLLSGTYEQYF
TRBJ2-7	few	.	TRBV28	TGTGCCAGCAGTTTAGGGGTAGGGTACGAGCAGTACTTC	CASSLGVGYEQYF
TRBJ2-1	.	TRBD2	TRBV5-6	TGTGCCAGCAGCTTGGATAATAGCGGGAAGGAGCAGTTCTTC	CASSLDNSGKEQFF
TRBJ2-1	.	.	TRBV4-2	TGTGCCAGCAGCCAAGAAAATACCCGGAGTAATGAGCAGTTCTTC	CASSQENTRSNEQFF
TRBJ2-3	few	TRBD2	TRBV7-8	TGTGCCAGCAGCCCGAGGACTAGCGGGGCGGATACGCAGTATTTT	CASSPRTSGADTQYF
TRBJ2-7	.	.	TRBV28	TGTGCCAGCAGTTACCCGGGGAGCTCCTACGAGCAGTACTTC	CASSYPGSSYEQYF
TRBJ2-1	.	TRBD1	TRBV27	TGTGCCAGCAGTTCCCTGAGTGGGACAGGGGTCGTTGAGCAGTTCTTC	CASSSLSGTGVVEQFF
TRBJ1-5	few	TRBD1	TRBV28	TGTGCCAGCAGTTTTGAGACGGGACAGGGCGGACAGCCCCAGCATTTT	CASSFETGQGGQPQHF
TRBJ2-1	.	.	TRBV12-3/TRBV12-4	TGTGCCAGCAGTTTCATTTCCAATGAGCAGTTCTTC	CASSFISNEQFF
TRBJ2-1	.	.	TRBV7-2	TGTGCCAGCAGTCAAAATCAGGGAGATGAGCAGTTCTTC	CASSQNQGDEQFF